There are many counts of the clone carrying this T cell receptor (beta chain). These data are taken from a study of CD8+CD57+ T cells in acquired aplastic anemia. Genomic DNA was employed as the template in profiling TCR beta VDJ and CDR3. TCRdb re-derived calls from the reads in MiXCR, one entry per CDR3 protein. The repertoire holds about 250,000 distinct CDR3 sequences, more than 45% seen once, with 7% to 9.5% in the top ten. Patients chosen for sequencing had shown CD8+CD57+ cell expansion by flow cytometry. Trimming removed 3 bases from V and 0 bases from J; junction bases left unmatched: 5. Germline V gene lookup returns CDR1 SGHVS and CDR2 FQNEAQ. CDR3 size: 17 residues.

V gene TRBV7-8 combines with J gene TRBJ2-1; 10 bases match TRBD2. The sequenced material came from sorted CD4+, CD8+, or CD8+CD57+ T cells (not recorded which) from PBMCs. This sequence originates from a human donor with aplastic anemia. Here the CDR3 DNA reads TGTGCCAGCAGCTTTTCTAGCGGGAGATCCTCCTACAATGAGCAGTTCTTC. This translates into CASSFSSGRSSYNEQFF.